These 24 T cell receptor beta chains came from one sample sequenced in a study of coeliac disease. Repertoires were generated with immunoSEQ multiplex PCR, while TCRdb's copy carries only in-frame clones and drops some. There are under 5,000 clones in the sample; approximately 68% occur only once, and 5% to 7% lies in the top ten. Notes on the study in general: Active celiac intraepithelial and lamina propria samples had lower TRB and TRG clonality than control samples.

Their antigens remain unidentified. Sequences were obtained from intraepithelial lymphocytes from the gut. These receptors were obtained from an older woman with active celiac disease.

This chain joins TRBV9 and TRBJ2-1, with 10 bases lining up with TRBD2. Germline V gene lookup returns CDR1 SGDLS and CDR2 YYNGEE. After removal of 4 bases from V and 5 bases from J, the junction contained 6 bases not matched to a gene. The CDR3 spans 15 residues. CDR3 amino acids: CASSPLAGANNEQFF. The DNA of the CDR3 is TGTGCCAGCAGCCCTCTAGCGGGGGCAAACAATGAGCAGTTCTTC.

The V gene is TRBV18, the J gene TRBJ2-1; no definite D call. The germline V and J ends were trimmed by 6 bases and 7 bases, with 13 bases remaining between them. Germline CDR1 and CDR2: KGHSH and LQKENI. CDR3 size: 13 residues. DNA for the CDR3: TGTGCCAGCTCCCCAATTACTCGGAATGAGCAGTTCTTC. Residues: CASSPITRNEQFF.

V is TRBV11-1 and J is TRBJ1-2; weak D call: TRBD1 (6 bases). This CDR3 spans 15 amino acids. Deletions cut 5 bases from V and 4 bases from J, with 17 bases between. Germline CDR1 reads SGHAT; CDR2 reads FQDESV (reference sequence). The CDR3 DNA follows: TGTGCCAGCAGCCTCCGATCTACAGGGACCTATGGCTACACCTTC. It encodes CASSLRSTGTYGYTF.

The CDR3 nucleotides read TGTGCCTGGATGTTTGGGAGGGACGGGTCCTCATACTTCCCTGGAAACACCATATATTTT. It translates to CAWMFGRDGSSYFPGNTIYF. The chain carries TRBV30 and TRBJ1-3; TRBD1 might be the D (5 bases). CDR1 and CDR2 (germline): GTSNPN, SVGIG (reference sequence). V was clipped by 4 bases and J by 2 bases, with 30 bases between them. There are 20 residues in the CDR3.

This clone was seen just once. The chain combines TRBV23-1 with TRBJ2-6; a weak D match, TRBD1 (5 bases). TRBV23-1 is identified as an open reading frame with a role that is uncertain. The V end lost 1 base, the J end lost 4 bases, and 17 bases lay between the germline ends. This CDR3 has 18 amino acids. DNA for the CDR3: TGCGCCAGCAGTCAATGGGGCCACAGAGGTCCCGGGGCCAACGTCCTGACTTTC. It translates to CASSQWGHRGPGANVLTF.

The gene calls are TRBV7-2 and TRBJ2-2, with 7 bases that match TRBD2. The CDR3 covers 19 residues. The V segment lost 5 bases and the J segment 0 bases; nucleotides outside the gene matches: 15. Germline loops: CDR1 SGHTA, CDR2 FQGNSA. CDR3 in DNA: TGTGCCAGCAGCCCCAGGGACTACCCCACGATAACGAACACCGGGGAGCTGTTTTTT. Its protein is CASSPRDYPTITNTGELFF.

The genes are TRBV18 and TRBJ2-3, with D possibly TRBD2 on 6 matching bases. From germline, CDR1 is KGHSH and CDR2 LQKENI. CDR3 length equals 13 residues. The ends were cut back, 6 bases at V and 3 bases at J, with 10 bases in the middle. The CDR3 region has the DNA TGTGCCAGCTCGAGGACTAATACAGATACGCAGTATTTT. Its protein is CASSRTNTDTQYF.

The V gene is TRBV28, the J gene TRBJ2-7; TRBD1 matches at 12 bases. The CDR3 is 16 residues long. The trim removed 5 bases at V and 2 bases at J, leaving 7 bases unmatched. CDR1 is MDHEN and CDR2 is SYDVKM in the germline V gene. The CDR3 coding sequence is TGTGCCAGCAGTCACCGGGACAGGGGGCGTACCTACGAGCAGTACTTC. It specifies CASSHRDRGRTYEQYF. The full variable domain, rest sourced from reference TRBV28 and TRBJ2-7, is DVKVTQSSRYLVKRTGEKVFLECVQDMDHENMFWYRQDPGLGLRLIYFSYDVKMKEKGDIPEGYSVSREKKERFSLILESASTNQTSMYLCASSHRDRGRTYEQYFGPGTRLTVT.

The CDR3 bases are TGCGCCAGCAGCCACCCTTTGACGGACTACTACAATGAGCAGTTCTTC. Translated, it gives CASSHPLTDYYNEQFF. V gene TRBV4-3 combines with J gene TRBJ2-1; D might be TRBD2 (6 bases). The V end was cut by 3 bases, the J end by 3 bases, with 15 bases between. The germline V gene has CDR1 LGHNA and CDR2 YSLEER. This CDR3 comprises 16 residues.

The chain joins TRBV6-5 to TRBJ2-7, with 7 bases matching TRBD2. The germline gives CDR1 MNHEY, CDR2 SVGAGI. Germline trimming cut 5 bases from V and 5 bases from J; bases unmatched to any gene: 9. This CDR3 spans 14 amino acids. As DNA, the CDR3 is TGTGCCAGCAGTCCCTGGCGGGAGATCCACGAGCAGTACTTC. Translated, it gives CASSPWREIHEQYF.

The V and J genes are TRBV7-6 and TRBJ2-7; 8 bases match TRBD1. The junction had 14 bases not matched to a gene; V was cut back by 1 base and J by 6 bases. Germline CDR1 is SGHVS and CDR2 is FNYEAQ. The CDR3 contains 17 residues. CDR3 protein: CASSLGTGKRLVSEQYF. In nucleotides, the CDR3 is TGTGCCAGCAGCTTAGGGACAGGGAAACGGCTAGTCTCCGAGCAGTACTTC.

The CDR3 protein is CASSSTGENTEAFF. For the CDR3, the DNA is TGTGCCAGCAGCTCTACAGGGGAGAACACTGAAGCTTTCTTT. This chain joins TRBV7-3 and TRBJ1-1; 7 nucleotides align to TRBD1. Losses at the gene ends were 4 bases for V and 1 base for J; bases not matched to a gene: 3. This CDR3 contains 14 residues. Looked up from germline, CDR1 is SGHTA and CDR2 is FQGTGA.

This chain uses TRBV7-2 with TRBJ2-3, with D unclear. Looked up from germline, CDR1 is SGHTA and CDR2 is FQGNSA. Trimming shortened V by 7 bases and J by 5 bases, and 7 bases separated the two germline ends. The CDR3 has 11 amino acids. In DNA form, the CDR3 reads TGTGCCAGCACCCTCGGAGATACGCAGTATTTT. Residues: CASTLGDTQYF.

V is TRBV5-1 and J is TRBJ2-1; 8 bases align to TRBD2. The CDR3 runs to 15 residues. CDR1 is SGHRS and CDR2 is YFSETQ in the germline V gene. The V and J ends lost 7 bases and 11 bases, in that order; junction bases with no gene match: 17. The CDR3 loop is CASLGPLAAPQKQFF. The CDR3 DNA sequence: TGCGCCAGCCTAGGTCCACTAGCGGCTCCACAAAAGCAGTTCTTC.

V is TRBV15 and J is TRBJ1-3; 8 nucleotides align to TRBD1. The V gene's germline CDR1 is LNHNV and CDR2 YYDKDF (reference sequence). CDR3 length equals 21 residues. The trim removed 1 base at V and 0 bases at J, leaving 17 bases unmatched. The CDR3 sequence is CATSRGPTGTGFSSSGNTIYF. The CDR3 coding sequence is TGTGCCACCAGCAGAGGGCCCACCGGGACAGGATTCTCGTCCTCTGGAAACACCATATATTTT.

This clone was seen only a few times. V and J are TRBV21-1 and TRBJ1-1; TRBD1 reflects the table's D call only, with no check against the DNA. TRBV21-1 corresponds to a pseudogene. The CDR3 has 15 amino acids. The CDR3 sequence: CASSNRDTENTEAFF. The CDR3 coding sequence is TGTGCCAGCAGCAACCGGGACACCGAGAACACTGAAGCTTTCTTT.

The sample holds a few counts of this clone. The junction shows a germline mismatch at one end, possibly a read error. The chain links TRBV7-8 to TRBJ2-1; D is uncertain. The germline CDR1 and CDR2 sequences are SGHVS and FQNEAQ. The CDR3 sequence is 15 residues long. CDR3 nucleotide sequence: TGTGCCAGCACCTTAGTGGCTTTGTCCTACAATGAGCAGTTCTTC. Residues: CASTLVALSYNEQFF.

This clone was observed a single time. J is TRBJ2-7 and V is TRBV7-2, with 11 bases identical to TRBD2. V lost 1 base and J lost 2; bases outside the gene matches: 7. There are 17 residues in the CDR3. CDR1 is SGHTA, CDR2 FQGNSA, per germline. CDR3 bases: TGTGCCAGCAGCTTAGGACCCGGGACTAGCGGAACCTACGAGCAGTACTTC. As protein: CASSLGPGTSGTYEQYF.

This chain connects TRBV6-9 to TRBJ1-5; D call uncertain. The V end lost 4 bases, the J end lost 3 bases, and 13 bases lay between the germline ends. The CDR3 totals 15 residues. The germline gives CDR1 MNHGY, CDR2 SVAAGI. DNA of the CDR3: TGTGCCAGCAGTTCTAAACAGAGCCTCAATCAGCCCCAGCATTTT. It codes for CASSSKQSLNQPQHF.

This clone was detected only once. The V call is TRBV6-6, the J call TRBJ1-4; possibly TRBD1 for D (6 bases). CDR1 MNHNY and CDR2 SVGAGI come from the germline V gene (reference sequence). The CDR3 is 14 residues long. The V end lost 5 bases, the J end lost 7 bases, and 14 bases lay between the germline ends. The CDR3 here is CASSRGGGREKLFF. CDR3 nucleotide sequence: TGTGCCAGCAGTAGGGGGGGCGGGCGTGAAAAACTGTTTTTT.

J is TRBJ2-1 and V is TRBV28, with 9 bases identical to TRBD2. The CDR3 sequence is 15 residues long. The junction had 6 bases not matched to a gene; V was cut back by 5 bases and J by 4 bases. The germline V gene encodes CDR1 MDHEN and CDR2 SYDVKM. CDR3 loop: CASSHSGSGYNEQFF. In DNA form, the CDR3 reads TGTGCCAGCAGTCATAGCGGGAGTGGGTACAATGAGCAGTTCTTC.

The chain joins TRBV27 to TRBJ2-5, with TRBD2 matching over 10 bases. Germline assignment: CDR1 MNHEY and CDR2 SMNVEV (reference sequence). With V trimmed by 5 bases and J by 9 bases, 18 bases remained unmatched. CDR3 length equals 17 residues. The CDR3 is CASSPPPTSGFREAQYF. DNA of the CDR3: TGTGCCAGCAGTCCCCCCCCGACTAGCGGGTTCAGGGAGGCCCAGTACTTC.

This clone was counted a few times. The genes are TRBV11-2 and TRBJ2-3, with TRBD2 identical over 8 bases. The junction had 11 bases not matched to a gene; V was cut back by 5 bases and J by 4 bases. The CDR3 totals 16 residues. The germline V gene has CDR1 SGHAT and CDR2 FQNNGV. The CDR3 reads CASSSVRGGSPDTQYF. Written as DNA, the CDR3 is TGTGCCAGCAGCAGCGTACGGGGGGGGTCCCCAGATACGCAGTATTTT.

The chain couples TRBV7-2 to TRBJ2-1; 11 bases align to TRBD2. The germline gives CDR1 SGHTA, CDR2 FQGNSA. V lost 3 bases to trimming and J lost 13 bases; unmatched junction nucleotides: 8. The CDR3 sequence is 14 residues long. The CDR3 DNA sequence: TGTGCCAGCAGCTTGGGACTAGCGGCGGGGTTTCAGTTCTTC. Translation gives CASSLGLAAGFQFF.